Presented here are 13 T cell receptor beta chains from one specimen sequenced in a study of T cells after somatic rescue of genetic block. The table came from immunoSEQ multiplex PCR; TCRdb's copy has only in-frame clones and leaves some out. The data contain about 52,000 clones, approximately 96% of them singletons. The material sequenced was peripheral blood mononuclear cells (PBMCs). All receptors derive from a child less than two years old.

J is TRBJ2-7 and V is TRBV28; D unclear. V was trimmed by 1 base and J by 6 bases, leaving 13 bases between them. The CDR3 is 14 residues long. Germline loops: CDR1 MDHEN, CDR2 SYDVKM. The DNA of the CDR3 is TGTGCCAGCAGTTTATCCCTTCTCTTGGGCGAGCAGTACTTC. It specifies CASSLSLLLGEQYF.

The CDR3 nucleotides read TGTGCCAGCAGCCCGACAGGGGGCAACTACGAGCAGTACTTC. Translating gives CASSPTGGNYEQYF. The chain is built from TRBV13 and TRBJ2-7; 10 bases agree with TRBD1. The CDR3 is made up of 14 amino acids. The trim removed 5 bases at V and 3 bases at J, leaving 4 bases unmatched. The germline gives CDR1 PRHDT, CDR2 FYEKMQ (reference sequence).

V is TRBV11-1 and J is TRBJ2-1; 8 bases are a match to TRBD1. J gave up 7 bases and V 4 bases, and 3 bases lay outside the gene matches. CDR3 length: 13 amino acids. Germline CDR1 and CDR2: SGHAT and FQDESV (reference sequence). DNA for the CDR3: TGTGCCAGCAGCTATGACAGGGGAAATGAGCAGTTCTTC. Translating gives CASSYDRGNEQFF.

This chain links TRBV28 with TRBJ1-6; D gene uncertain. Germline lookup yields CDR1 MDHEN and CDR2 SYDVKM. The CDR3 totals 17 residues. Trimming shortened V by 7 bases and J by 9 bases, and 25 bases separated the two germline ends. The CDR3 region is CASTTPGRVKGSSPLHF. The CDR3 DNA sequence: TGTGCCAGCACCACCCCCGGTCGGGTAAAAGGAAGTTCACCCCTCCACTTT.

A single count supports this clone. V gene TRBV5-1 combines with J gene TRBJ1-1; a possible D gene is TRBD1 (6 bases). The germline gives CDR1 SGHRS, CDR2 YFSETQ. V was cut by 0 bases and J by 4 bases, with 10 bases left in between. The CDR3 sequence is 14 residues long. The CDR3 DNA sequence: TGCGCCAGCAGCTTGGGGACAGTCCGCACTGAAGCTTTCTTT. Residues: CASSLGTVRTEAFF.

The chain uses TRBV6-5 and TRBJ2-7; tentative D call: TRBD2 (6 bases). Germline V gives CDR1 MNHEY, CDR2 SVGAGI. The CDR3 is 14 residues long. Trimming left V 2 bases short and J 6 bases short, with 14 bases between. CDR3 sequence: CASSYMASAAEQYF. CDR3 coding DNA: TGTGCCAGCAGTTACATGGCTAGCGCCGCCGAGCAGTACTTC.

J is TRBJ1-3 and V is TRBV7-2, with 7 bases fitting TRBD1. V shed 1 base, J shed 3 bases, and the junction held 0 bases outside the gene matches. Per germline, CDR1 SGHTA and CDR2 FQGNSA. This CDR3 is 14 amino acids long. In DNA form, the CDR3 reads TGTGCCAGCAGCTTAGGGACAGGTGGAAACACCATATATTTT. This translates into CASSLGTGGNTIYF.

The chain uses TRBV5-1 and TRBJ2-2, with no clear D. Trimming stripped 0 bases from V and 2 bases from J, with 2 bases between. Germline-derived CDR1 and CDR2 are SGHRS and YFSETQ. This CDR3 spans 13 amino acids. The CDR3 sequence is CASSLDNTGELFF. The DNA for the CDR3 is TGCGCCAGCAGCTTGGACAACACCGGGGAGCTGTTTTTT. Combining the CDR3 with reference TRBV5-1 and TRBJ2-2 gives the whole variable domain KAGVTQTPRYLIKTRGQQVTLSCSPISGHRSVSWYQQTPGQGLQFLFEYFSETQRNKGNFPGRFSGRQFSNSRSEMNVSTLELGDSALYLCASSLDNTGELFFGEGSRLTVL.

Regarding this clone: One junction end disagrees with the germline gene, perhaps due to a read error. This chain uses TRBV28 with TRBJ2-3; 7 bases agree with TRBD2. The CDR3 contains 17 residues. Germline lookup yields CDR1 MDHEN and CDR2 SYDVKM. The DNA of the CDR3 is TGTGCCAGCAGTTTATCGCGCAGGGAGGGAGGCACAGATGCGCAGTATTTT. As protein: CASSLSRREGGTDAQYF. Combining the CDR3 with reference TRBV28 and TRBJ2-3 gives the whole variable domain DVKVTQSSRYLVKRTGEKVFLECVQDMDHENMFWYRQDPGLGLRLIYFSYDVKMKEKGDIPEGYSVSREKKERFSLILESASTNQTSMYLCASSLSRREGGTDAQYFGPGTRLTVL.

The rearrangement uses TRBV5-1 and TRBJ1-2, with D tentatively TRBD1 (5 bases). This CDR3 is 15 amino acids long. The V gene's germline CDR1 is SGHRS and CDR2 YFSETQ. Between the trimmed V and J ends, which lost 3 bases and 4 bases, there was a span of 16 bases. CDR3 nucleotides: TGCGCCAGCAGCTCCCCCGACGGCGGGACCTATGGCTACACCTTC. Protein sequence: CASSSPDGGTYGYTF.

V and J are TRBV6-5 and TRBJ2-7; weak D call: TRBD2 (7 bases). The CDR3 length is 15 residues. Trimming took off 0 bases at V and 4 bases at J, with 13 bases between the two ends. Per the germline V gene, CDR1 is MNHEY and CDR2 is SVGAGI. DNA for the CDR3: TGTGCCAGCAGTTACTCGAGAAGGGGGGGATACGAGCAGTACTTC. It is translated as CASSYSRRGGYEQYF.

This clone was seen a single time. This chain links TRBV5-1 with TRBJ2-3; 11 bases fit TRBD2. The germline V gene has CDR1 SGHRS and CDR2 YFSETQ. Trimming removed 5 bases from V and 7 bases from J; junction bases left unmatched: 6. This CDR3 is 14 amino acids long. The CDR3 nucleotides read TGCGCCAGCAGACTAGCGGGAGTAGGTTATACGCAGTATTTT. It translates to CASRLAGVGYTQYF.

CDR3 in DNA: TGTGCCAGCAGCTCCCCCGGGACAGGGAAAACTTACGAGCAGTACTTC. It translates to CASSSPGTGKTYEQYF. The chain employs TRBV7-9 and TRBJ2-7; TRBD1 matches 9 bases. The CDR3 spans 16 residues. After removal of 4 bases from V and 4 bases from J, the junction contained 11 bases not matched to a gene. Germline values: CDR1 SEHNR, CDR2 FQNEAQ (reference sequence).